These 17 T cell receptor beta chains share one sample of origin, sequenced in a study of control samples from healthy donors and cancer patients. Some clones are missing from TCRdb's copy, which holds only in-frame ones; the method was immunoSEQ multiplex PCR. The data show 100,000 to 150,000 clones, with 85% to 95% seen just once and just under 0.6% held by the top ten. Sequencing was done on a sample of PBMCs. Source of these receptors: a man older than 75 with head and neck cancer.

CDR3 amino acids: CASSEKGQGRGGYTF. CDR3 sequence (DNA): TGTGCCAGCAGTGAAAAGGGACAGGGAAGAGGTGGCTACACCTTC. This chain connects TRBV25-1 to TRBJ1-2; 9 bases are shared with TRBD1. This CDR3 has 15 amino acids. With V trimmed by 2 bases and J by 7 bases, 8 bases remained unmatched. Germline CDR1 and CDR2: MGHDK and SYGVNS.

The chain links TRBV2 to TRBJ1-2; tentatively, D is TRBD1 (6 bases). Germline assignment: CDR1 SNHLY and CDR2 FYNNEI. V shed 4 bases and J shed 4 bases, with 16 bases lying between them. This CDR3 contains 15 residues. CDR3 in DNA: TGTGCCAGCAGTGCTCTACAGGGTTCTGGCTATGGCTACACCTTC. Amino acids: CASSALQGSGYGYTF.

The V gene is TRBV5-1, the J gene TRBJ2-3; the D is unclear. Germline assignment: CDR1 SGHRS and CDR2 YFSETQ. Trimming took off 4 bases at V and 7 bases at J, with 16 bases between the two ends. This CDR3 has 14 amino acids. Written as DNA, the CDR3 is TGCGCCAGCAGCCCCCAGGTCGGCCGAAATACGCAGTATTTT. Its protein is CASSPQVGRNTQYF.

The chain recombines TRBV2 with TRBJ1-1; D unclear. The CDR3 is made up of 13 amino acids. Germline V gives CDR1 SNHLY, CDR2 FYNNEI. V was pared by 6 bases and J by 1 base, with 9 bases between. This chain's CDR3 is CASRYSRNTEAFF. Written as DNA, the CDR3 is TGTGCCAGCAGATACTCGCGGAACACTGAAGCTTTCTTT.

DNA of the CDR3: TGTGCCAGCAGCCCTGGGGCGCAGGGTGTATATAGCAATCAGCCCCAGCATTTT. Translated: CASSPGAQGVYSNQPQHF. This chain links TRBV7-8 with TRBJ1-5; D possibly corresponds to TRBD1 (5 bases). Germline values: CDR1 SGHVS, CDR2 FQNEAQ. This CDR3 contains 18 residues. The V and J ends lost 5 bases and 0 bases respectively, with 20 bases between them.

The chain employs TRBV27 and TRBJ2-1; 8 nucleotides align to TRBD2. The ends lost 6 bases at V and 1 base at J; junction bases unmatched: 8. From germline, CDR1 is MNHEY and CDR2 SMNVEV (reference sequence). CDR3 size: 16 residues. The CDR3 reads CASSPVGLGSYNEQFF. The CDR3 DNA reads TGTGCCAGCAGCCCTGTGGGACTAGGTTCCTACAATGAGCAGTTCTTC.

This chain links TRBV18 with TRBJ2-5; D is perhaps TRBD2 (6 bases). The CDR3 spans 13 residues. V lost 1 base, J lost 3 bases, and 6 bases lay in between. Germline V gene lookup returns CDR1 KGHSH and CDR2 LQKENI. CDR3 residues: CASSPRREETQYF. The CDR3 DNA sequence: TGTGCCAGCTCACCACGGAGGGAAGAGACCCAGTACTTC.

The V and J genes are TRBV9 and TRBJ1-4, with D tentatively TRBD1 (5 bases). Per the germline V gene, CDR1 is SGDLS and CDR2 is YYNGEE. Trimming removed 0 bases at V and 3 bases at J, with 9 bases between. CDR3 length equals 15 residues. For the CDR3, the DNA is TGTGCCAGCAGCGTAGGTGTGACAGCTAATGAAAAACTGTTTTTT. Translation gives CASSVGVTANEKLFF. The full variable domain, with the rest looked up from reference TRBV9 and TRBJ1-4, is DSGVTQTPKHLITATGQRVTLRCSPRSGDLSVYWYQQSLDQGLQFLIQYYNGEERAKGNILERFSAQQFPDLHSELNLSSLELGDSALYFCASSVGVTANEKLFFGSGTQLSVL.

The CDR3 DNA reads as TGCGCCAGCAGCCAGGGTCTCTCGTTTTTTGCTGGTGAATCCTACGAGCAGTACTTC. It encodes CASSQGLSFFAGESYEQYF. The rearrangement uses TRBV4-1 and TRBJ2-7; D call uncertain. V lost 3 bases and J 1 base, leaving 25 bases between the germline ends. Germline V gives CDR1 MGHRA, CDR2 YSYEKL. The CDR3 extends over 19 amino acids.

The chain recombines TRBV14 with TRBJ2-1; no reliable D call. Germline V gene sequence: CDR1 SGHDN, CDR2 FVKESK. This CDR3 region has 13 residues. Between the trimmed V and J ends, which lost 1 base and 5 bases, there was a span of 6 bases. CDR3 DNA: TGTGCCAGCAGCCAAGTGAGGCACAATGAGCAGTTCTTC. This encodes CASSQVRHNEQFF.

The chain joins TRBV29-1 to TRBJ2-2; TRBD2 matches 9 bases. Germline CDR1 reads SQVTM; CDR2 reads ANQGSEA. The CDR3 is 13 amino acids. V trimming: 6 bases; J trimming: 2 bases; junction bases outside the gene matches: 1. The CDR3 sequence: CSVGTSNTGELFF. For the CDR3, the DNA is TGCAGCGTCGGGACTAGCAACACCGGGGAGCTGTTTTTT.

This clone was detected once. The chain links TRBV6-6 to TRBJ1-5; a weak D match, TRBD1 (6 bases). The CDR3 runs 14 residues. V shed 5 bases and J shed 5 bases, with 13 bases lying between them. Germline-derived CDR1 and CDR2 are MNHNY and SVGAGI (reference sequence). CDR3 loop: CASSPRDIYQPQHF. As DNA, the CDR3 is TGTGCCAGCAGTCCCCGGGACATCTATCAGCCCCAGCATTTT.

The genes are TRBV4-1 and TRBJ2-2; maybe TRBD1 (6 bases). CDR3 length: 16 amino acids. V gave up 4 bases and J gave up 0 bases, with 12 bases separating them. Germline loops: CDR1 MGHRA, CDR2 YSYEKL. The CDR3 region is CASSPQGTTNTGELFF. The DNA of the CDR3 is TGCGCCAGCAGCCCCCAGGGGACAACGAACACCGGGGAGCTGTTTTTT.

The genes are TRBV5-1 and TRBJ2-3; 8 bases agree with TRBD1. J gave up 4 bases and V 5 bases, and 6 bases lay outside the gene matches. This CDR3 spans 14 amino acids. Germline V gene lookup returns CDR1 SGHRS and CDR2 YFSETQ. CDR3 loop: CASRRTGIPDTQYF. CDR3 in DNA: TGCGCCAGCAGGCGGACAGGGATTCCAGATACGCAGTATTTT.

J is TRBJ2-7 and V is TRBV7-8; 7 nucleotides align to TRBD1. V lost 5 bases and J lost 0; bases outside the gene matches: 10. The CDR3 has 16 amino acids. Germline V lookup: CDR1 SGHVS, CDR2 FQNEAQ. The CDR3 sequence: CASSRQGIPSSYEQYF. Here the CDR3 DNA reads TGTGCCAGCAGCCGACAGGGTATACCCAGCTCCTACGAGCAGTACTTC. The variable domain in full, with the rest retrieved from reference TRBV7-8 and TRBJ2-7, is GAGVSQSPRYKVAKRGQDVALRCDPISGHVSLFWYQQALGQGPEFLTYFQNEAQLDKSGLPSDRFFAERPEGSVSTLKIQRTQQEDSAVYLCASSRQGIPSSYEQYFGPGTRLTVT.

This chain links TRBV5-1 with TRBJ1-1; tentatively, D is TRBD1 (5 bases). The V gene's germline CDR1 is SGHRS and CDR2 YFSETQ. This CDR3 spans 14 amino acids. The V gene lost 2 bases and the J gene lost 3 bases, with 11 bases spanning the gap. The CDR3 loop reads CASSFRVGDTEAFF. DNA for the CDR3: TGCGCCAGCAGCTTCCGGGTAGGGGACACTGAAGCTTTCTTT.

The CDR3 loop reads CASSRSPGGPAWGQYF. The DNA of the CDR3 is TGTGCCAGCAGCCGTTCCCCGGGGGGTCCTGCCTGGGGGCAGTACTTC. The chain carries TRBV27 and TRBJ2-7; 7 bases match TRBD2. Looked up from germline, CDR1 is MNHEY and CDR2 is SMNVEV (reference sequence). V lost 6 bases and J lost 9; bases outside the gene matches: 20. The CDR3 contains 16 residues.